The 26 T cell receptor beta chains below were found in one sample sequenced in a study of blood T cell repertoires in COVID-19. TCRdb keeps only in-frame clones here, not all; method: immunoSEQ multiplex PCR. Of about 250,000 clones listed, around 86% are singletons. Sequenced input: peripheral blood. The receptor set was obtained from a woman aged 60 to 75 who had recovered from COVID-19.

The chain carries TRBV19 and TRBJ1-2, with D perhaps TRBD1 (5 bases). The length of the CDR3 is 13 residues. Trimming left V 3 bases short and J 4 bases short, with 9 bases between. Germline CDR1 LNHDA, CDR2 SQIVND (reference sequence). This CDR3 is CASSISTVYGYTF. DNA of the CDR3: TGTGCCAGTAGTATTTCGACAGTCTATGGCTACACCTTC.

In its sample, this clone was seen a few times. The chain combines TRBV19 with TRBJ2-1, with a tentative D call TRBD1 (6 bases). This CDR3 has 14 amino acids. The V and J ends lost 6 bases and 6 bases respectively, with 15 bases between them. CDR1 and CDR2 from the germline V gene are LNHDA and SQIVND (reference sequence). CDR3 nucleotides: TGTGCCAGTAGACAAACTGGACAGAGCAATGAGCAGTTCTTC. The encoded protein is CASRQTGQSNEQFF.

The chain's CDR3 is CASSQDPQAGDVYYEQYF. The CDR3 DNA sequence: TGCGCCAGCAGCCAAGACCCACAAGCGGGGGACGTTTACTACGAGCAGTACTTC. The V gene is TRBV4-1, the J gene TRBJ2-7, with 8 nucleotides matching TRBD2. Trimming cost V 0 bases and J 3 bases; bases outside gene matches: 13. Germline V CDR1 and CDR2: MGHRA, YSYEKL. The CDR3 contains 18 residues.

The genes are TRBV5-8 and TRBJ1-1, with 11 bases lining up with TRBD1. J gave up 5 bases and V 4 bases, and 16 bases lay outside the gene matches. The CDR3 extends over 18 amino acids. Germline-derived CDR1 and CDR2 are SGHTS and YDEGEE. This CDR3 is CASSPGGRLGQGDTEAFF. The CDR3 DNA sequence: TGTGCCAGCAGCCCAGGGGGTCGATTGGGACAGGGGGATACTGAAGCTTTCTTT.

V is TRBV11-1 and J is TRBJ2-1, with a tentative D call TRBD2 (5 bases). V gave up 4 bases and J gave up 8 bases, with 18 bases separating them. The CDR3 totals 15 residues. Germline-derived CDR1 and CDR2 are SGHAT and FQDESV (reference sequence). CDR3 sequence reads: CASSSRRVGWDEQFF. The CDR3, as DNA: TGTGCCAGCAGCTCCAGGCGGGTCGGTTGGGATGAGCAGTTCTTC.

The chain joins TRBV5-1 to TRBJ2-3; D unclear. Germline CDR1 and CDR2: SGHRS and YFSETQ. This CDR3 is 13 amino acids long. The V end was cut by 3 bases, the J end by 2 bases, with 7 bases between. The DNA for the CDR3 is TGCGCCAGCAGCTCACTACTCACAGATACGCAGTATTTT. The encoded protein is CASSSLLTDTQYF.

This chain links TRBV27 with TRBJ1-1, with a weak D call TRBD1 (5 bases). The CDR3 is made up of 15 amino acids. V was pared by 7 bases and J by 5 bases, with 20 bases between. Germline CDR1 and CDR2: MNHEY and SMNVEV (reference sequence). Written as DNA, the CDR3 is TGTGCCAGCACCCTCCATGGGGCAAGGGAAACTGAAGCTTTCTTT. Translating gives CASTLHGARETEAFF.

This clone was seen once. This chain joins TRBV6-5 and TRBJ1-5; 7 positions agree with TRBD1. CDR1 and CDR2 (germline): MNHEY, SVGAGI. The junction had 3 bases not matched to a gene; V was cut back by 2 bases and J by 2 bases. CDR3 length: 15 amino acids. CDR3 amino acids: CASSYTQGGNQPQHF. The DNA for the CDR3 is TGTGCCAGCAGTTACACCCAGGGGGGCAATCAGCCCCAGCATTTT.

The chain uses TRBV5-1 and TRBJ1-6, with TRBD1 matching over 9 bases. V shed 4 bases, J shed 5 bases, and the junction held 4 bases outside the gene matches. The CDR3 is 15 residues long. Per the germline V gene, CDR1 is SGHRS and CDR2 is YFSETQ. The CDR3 nucleotides are TGCGCCAGCAGCGTGACAGGGGGAGATAATTCACCCCTCCACTTT. Residues: CASSVTGGDNSPLHF.

This chain uses TRBV3-1 (or the pseudogene TRBV3-2) with TRBJ1-4; 9 bases fit TRBD1. CDR1 is LGHDT, CDR2 YNNKEL, per germline (reference sequence). V trimming: 4 bases; J trimming: 3 bases; junction bases outside the gene matches: 3. The CDR3 consists of 15 residues. CDR3 nucleotides: TGTGCCAGCAGCCGGCGGACAGGGGCTAATGAAAAACTGTTTTTT. As protein: CASSRRTGANEKLFF.

This chain connects TRBV18 to TRBJ2-2; 7 bases are shared with TRBD1. CDR3 length: 16 residues. The V segment lost 11 bases and the J segment 2 bases; nucleotides outside the gene matches: 14. Germline CDR1 KGHSH, CDR2 LQKENI. This CDR3 reads CAGLPTGTVNTGELFF. The CDR3 region has the DNA TGTGCCGGATTGCCAACCGGGACAGTTAACACCGGGGAGCTGTTTTTT.

Here the CDR3 reads CASSLATGVGFGYTF. CDR3 nucleotide sequence: TGTGCCAGCAGCTTAGCTACCGGGGTTGGGTTTGGCTACACCTTC. The chain uses TRBV7-8 and TRBJ1-2; D gene ambiguous. The CDR3 consists of 15 residues. V gave up 0 bases and J gave up 7 bases, with 15 bases separating them. The germline V gene has CDR1 SGHVS and CDR2 FQNEAQ.

V usage is TRBV6-2 or TRBV6-3 and J usage is TRBJ2-2, with D tentatively TRBD1 (6 bases). The CDR3 consists of 15 residues. The ends were cut back, 4 bases at V and 7 bases at J, with 16 bases in the middle. Per germline, CDR1 MNHEY and CDR2 SVGEGT. CDR3 in amino acids: CASSLNRVQGGELFF. For the CDR3, the DNA is TGTGCCAGCAGTTTAAACAGGGTACAGGGCGGGGAGCTGTTTTTT.

The chain links TRBV18 to TRBJ2-5, with a tentative D call TRBD1 (5 bases). Trimming took 8 bases from V and 1 from J, leaving 11 bases between them. Germline CDR1 KGHSH, CDR2 LQKENI. The CDR3 covers 13 residues. The CDR3: CASQQGFQETQYF. Written as DNA, the CDR3 is TGTGCCAGCCAGCAGGGCTTCCAAGAGACCCAGTACTTC.

The gene calls are TRBV2 and TRBJ1-1; tentative D call: TRBD1 (5 bases). V lost 0 bases to trimming and J lost 0 bases, with 11 bases between them. In germline, CDR1 is SNHLY, CDR2 FYNNEI. CDR3 length: 16 amino acids. The CDR3 DNA reads TGTGCCAGCAGTGAAGCGACAGCATTAATGAACACTGAAGCTTTCTTT. Its translation: CASSEATALMNTEAFF.

The rearrangement uses TRBV11-3 and TRBJ2-1; D remains unclear. The CDR3 covers 12 residues. Between the trimmed V and J ends, which lost 4 bases and 9 bases, there was a span of 10 bases. Germline assignment: CDR1 SGHNT and CDR2 YENEEA. The CDR3 here is CASSSLSGEQFF. CDR3 nucleotide sequence: TGTGCCAGCAGCTCCCTGTCGGGTGAGCAGTTCTTC.

This chain connects TRBV28 to TRBJ1-4; a weak D match, TRBD1 (6 bases). Germline V lookup: CDR1 MDHEN, CDR2 SYDVKM. Trimming shortened V by 6 bases and J by 7 bases, and 12 bases separated the two germline ends. The CDR3 is 13 residues long. Here the CDR3 reads CASRAGVSEKLFF. Written as DNA, the CDR3 is TGTGCCAGCAGGGCAGGGGTAAGTGAAAAACTGTTTTTT.

Details on this clone: Other DNA variants within this sample encode the same CDR3. The V gene is TRBV18, the J gene TRBJ1-5; D unclear. CDR3 length: 13 amino acids. Germline values: CDR1 KGHSH, CDR2 LQKENI. Trimming took 2 bases from V and 2 from J, leaving 4 bases between them. DNA of the CDR3: TGTGCCAGCTCACCAGGAGGCAATCAGCCCCAGCATTTT. Its translation: CASSPGGNQPQHF.

In this sample, this clone turned up once. The chain carries TRBV28 and TRBJ2-7; D may be TRBD1 (6 bases). V was cut by 7 bases and J by 3 bases, with 13 bases left in between. Germline CDR1 reads MDHEN; CDR2 reads SYDVKM. This CDR3 is built from 13 residues. CDR3 nucleotide sequence: TGTGCCAGCAATAGACAGGACCTCTACGAGCAGTACTTC. This gives the protein CASNRQDLYEQYF.

V and J are TRBV7-6 and TRBJ1-1, with 10 positions matching TRBD1. This CDR3 region has 15 residues. Losses at the gene ends were 5 bases for V and 3 bases for J; bases not matched to a gene: 6. Germline values: CDR1 SGHVS, CDR2 FNYEAQ. CDR3 DNA sequence: TGTGCCAGCAGCCTCACCGGGACAGGGGACACTGAAGCTTTCTTT. Translated: CASSLTGTGDTEAFF. The full variable domain, with the rest looked up from reference TRBV7-6 and TRBJ1-1, is GAGVSQSPRYKVTKRGQDVALRCDPISGHVSLYWYRQALGQGPEFLTYFNYEAQQDKSGLPNDRFSAERPEGSISTLTIQRTEQRDSAMYRCASSLTGTGDTEAFFGQGTRLTVV.

A note on this clone: Other DNA sequences within the sample encode an identical CDR3. The chain combines TRBV3-1 (or the pseudogene TRBV3-2) with TRBJ1-1; D gene ambiguous. With 1 base removed from V and 4 bases from J, the gap between germline ends came to 10 bases. Germline CDR1 is LGHDT and CDR2 is YNNKEL (reference sequence). This CDR3 contains 14 residues. This chain's CDR3 is CASSQVSGGTEAFF. CDR3 coding DNA: TGTGCCAGCAGCCAAGTGAGCGGCGGCACTGAAGCTTTCTTT.

The chain employs TRBV5-1 and TRBJ2-3, with TRBD2 matching over 12 bases. This CDR3 region has 20 residues. Germline assignment: CDR1 SGHRS and CDR2 YFSETQ. With V trimmed by 4 bases and J by 0 bases, 15 bases remained unmatched. The DNA for the CDR3 is TGCGCCAGCAGCCGCATATTCGGACTAGCGGGGCGATCTAGCACAGATACGCAGTATTTT. Its translation: CASSRIFGLAGRSSTDTQYF.

This clone was counted a single time. The rearrangement links TRBV11-1 to TRBJ2-7; D not certain. From germline, CDR1 is SGHAT and CDR2 FQDESV (reference sequence). Trimming pared 5 bases from V and 9 bases from J, leaving 11 bases between. The CDR3 contains 11 residues. CDR3 loop: CASSPYAVQYF. The CDR3 nucleotides read TGTGCCAGCAGCCCCTATGCGGTGCAGTACTTC. Variable domain in full (rest from reference TRBV11-1 and TRBJ2-7): EAEVAQSPRYKITEKSQAVAFWCDPISGHATLYWYRQILGQGPELLVQFQDESVVDDSQLPKDRFSAERLKGVDSTLKIQPAELGDSAMYLCASSPYAVQYFGPGTRLTVT.

On this clone itself: The sample has other DNA sequences that encode this CDR3 too. The chain links TRBV4-1 to TRBJ2-3; 7 positions match TRBD1. Per germline, CDR1 MGHRA and CDR2 YSYEKL. The CDR3 spans 15 residues. With 0 bases clipped from V and 2 bases from J, the junction kept 2 bases outside the gene matches. The CDR3 spells CASSQEGQSTDTQYF. The CDR3 coding sequence is TGCGCCAGCAGCCAAGAGGGACAGTCCACAGATACGCAGTATTTT.

The rearrangement links TRBV5-6 to TRBJ2-1, with a possible D match to TRBD1 (6 bases). The CDR3 extends over 14 amino acids. Germline CDR1 is SGHDT and CDR2 is YYEEEE. The V gene lost 5 bases and the J gene lost 10 bases, with 19 bases spanning the gap. The CDR3 spells CASRAGELPREQFF. Written as DNA, the CDR3 is TGTGCCAGCAGGGCAGGGGAGCTCCCCAGAGAGCAGTTCTTC.

The V call is TRBV2, the J call TRBJ2-1; the match to TRBD1 covers 7 bases. CDR3 size: 16 residues. V gave up 5 bases and J gave up 4 bases; unmatched junction bases: 11. CDR1 is SNHLY and CDR2 is FYNNEI in the germline V gene. CDR3 loop: CASSSKQGPGYNEQFF. In nucleotides, the CDR3 is TGTGCCAGCAGTTCTAAACAGGGGCCGGGATACAATGAGCAGTTCTTC.